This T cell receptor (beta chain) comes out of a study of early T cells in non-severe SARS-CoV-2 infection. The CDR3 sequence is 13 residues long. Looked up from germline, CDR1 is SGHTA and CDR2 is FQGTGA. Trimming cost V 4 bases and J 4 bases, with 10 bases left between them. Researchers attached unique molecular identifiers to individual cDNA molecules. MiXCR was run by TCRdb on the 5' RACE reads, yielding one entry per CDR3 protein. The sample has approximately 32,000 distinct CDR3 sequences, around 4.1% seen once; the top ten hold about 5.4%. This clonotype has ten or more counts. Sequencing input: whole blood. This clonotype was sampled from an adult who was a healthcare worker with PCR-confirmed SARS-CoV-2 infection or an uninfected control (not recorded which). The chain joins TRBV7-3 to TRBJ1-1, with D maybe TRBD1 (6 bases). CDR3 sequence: CASSSQGGTEAFF. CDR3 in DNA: TGTGCCAGCAGCTCACAGGGCGGCACTGAAGCTTTCTTT.